Described below is a single T cell receptor (beta chain) sequence and its context. What it binds is unknown. These data originate in a study of CD8 T cells in ankylosing spondylitis. Study-wide findings and caveats: Fewer than ten highly homologous variants made up a TCR beta motif that seemed to typify ankylosing spondylitis blood. Reported data indicate significant enrichment of disease-linked clones within matched ankylosing spondylitis synovial fluid.

Trimming pared 6 bases from V and 0 bases from J, leaving 15 bases between. The CDR3 spans 15 residues. The V gene's germline CDR1 is SQVTM and CDR2 ANQGSEA. TCRdb reprocessed the 5' RACE reads with MiXCR, giving one entry per CDR3 protein. This sample has 350,000 to 450,000 distinct CDR3 sequences, with about 24% found just once. This TCR was sampled from a male donor with ankylosing spondylitis. The rearrangement joins TRBV29-1 to TRBJ2-1; TRBD1 is a possible D gene (5 bases). Sequencing was performed on blood, either unsorted or a sorted T cell fraction (not recorded which). The CDR3 region is CSVPKGSSSYNEQFF. CDR3 DNA: TGCAGCGTCCCTAAGGGGTCGAGCTCCTACAATGAGCAGTTCTTC.